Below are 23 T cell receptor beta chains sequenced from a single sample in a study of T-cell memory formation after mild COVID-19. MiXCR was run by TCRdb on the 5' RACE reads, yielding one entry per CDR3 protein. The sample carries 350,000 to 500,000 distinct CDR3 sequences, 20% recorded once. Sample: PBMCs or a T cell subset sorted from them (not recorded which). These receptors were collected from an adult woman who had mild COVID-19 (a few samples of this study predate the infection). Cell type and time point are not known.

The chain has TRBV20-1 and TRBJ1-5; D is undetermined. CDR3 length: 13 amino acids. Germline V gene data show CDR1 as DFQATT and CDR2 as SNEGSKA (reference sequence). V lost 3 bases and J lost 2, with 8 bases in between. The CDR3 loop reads CSAREDGNQPQHF. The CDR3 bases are TGCAGTGCTAGGGAAGACGGCAATCAGCCCCAGCATTTT.

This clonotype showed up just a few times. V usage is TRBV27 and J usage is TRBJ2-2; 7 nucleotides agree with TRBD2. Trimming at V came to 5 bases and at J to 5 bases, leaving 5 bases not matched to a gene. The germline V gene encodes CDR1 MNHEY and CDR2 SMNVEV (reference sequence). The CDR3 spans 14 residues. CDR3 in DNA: TGTGCCAGCAGTCTGCTCGGGGGGACCGGGGAGCTGTTTTTT. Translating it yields CASSLLGGTGELFF.

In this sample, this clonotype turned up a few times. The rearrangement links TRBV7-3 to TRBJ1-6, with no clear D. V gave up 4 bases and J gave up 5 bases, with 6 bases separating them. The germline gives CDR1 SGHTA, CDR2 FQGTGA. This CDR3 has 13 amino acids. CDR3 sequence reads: CASSSGHNSPLHF. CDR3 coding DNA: TGTGCCAGCAGCTCTGGGCATAATTCACCCCTCCACTTT.

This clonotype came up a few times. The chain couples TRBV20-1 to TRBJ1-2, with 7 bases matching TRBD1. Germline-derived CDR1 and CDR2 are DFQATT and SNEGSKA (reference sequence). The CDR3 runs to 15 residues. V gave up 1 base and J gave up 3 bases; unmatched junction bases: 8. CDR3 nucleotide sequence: TGCAGTGCTAGAGCCCGGCAGGGGGGCGACTATGGCTACACCTTC. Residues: CSARARQGGDYGYTF.

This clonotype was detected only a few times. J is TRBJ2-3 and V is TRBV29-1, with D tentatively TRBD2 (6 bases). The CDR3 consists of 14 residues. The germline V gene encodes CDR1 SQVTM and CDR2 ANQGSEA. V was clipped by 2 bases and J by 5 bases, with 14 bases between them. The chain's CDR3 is CSVEYGGFEDTQYF. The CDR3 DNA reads TGCAGCGTTGAATACGGGGGTTTTGAAGATACGCAGTATTTT.

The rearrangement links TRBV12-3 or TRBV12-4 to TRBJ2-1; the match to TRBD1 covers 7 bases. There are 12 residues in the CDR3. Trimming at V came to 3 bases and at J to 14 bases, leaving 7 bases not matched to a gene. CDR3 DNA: TGTGCCAGCAGTTTCGGACAGGACAAGAAGTTCTTC. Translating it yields CASSFGQDKKFF.

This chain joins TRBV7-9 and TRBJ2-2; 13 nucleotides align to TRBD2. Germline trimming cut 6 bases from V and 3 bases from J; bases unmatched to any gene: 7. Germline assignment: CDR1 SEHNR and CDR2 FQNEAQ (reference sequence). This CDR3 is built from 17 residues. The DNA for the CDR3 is TGTGCCAGCAGGTGGACTAGCGGGAGATGGGACACCGGGGAGCTGTTTTTT. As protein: CASRWTSGRWDTGELFF.

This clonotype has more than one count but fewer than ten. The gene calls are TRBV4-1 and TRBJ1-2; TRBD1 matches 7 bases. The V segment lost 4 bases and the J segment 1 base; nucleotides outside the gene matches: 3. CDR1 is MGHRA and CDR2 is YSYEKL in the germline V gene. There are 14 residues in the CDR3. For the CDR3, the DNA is TGCGCCAGCAGCCCGGACAGGTTTAACTATGGCTACACCTTC. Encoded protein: CASSPDRFNYGYTF.

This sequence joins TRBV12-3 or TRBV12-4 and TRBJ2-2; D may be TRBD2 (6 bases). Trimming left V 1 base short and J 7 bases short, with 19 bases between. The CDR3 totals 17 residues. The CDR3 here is CASSLVFRRELGGELFF. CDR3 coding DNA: TGTGCCAGCAGTTTAGTTTTCCGACGGGAGCTCGGCGGGGAGCTGTTTTTT.

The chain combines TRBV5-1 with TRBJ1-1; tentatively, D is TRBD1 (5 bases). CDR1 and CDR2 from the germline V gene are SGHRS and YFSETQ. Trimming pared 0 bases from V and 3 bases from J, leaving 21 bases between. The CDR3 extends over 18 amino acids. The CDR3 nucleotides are TGCGCCAGCAGCTTGGGAATAGTAGGGACCCGGACCGACACTGAAGCTTTCTTT. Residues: CASSLGIVGTRTDTEAFF.

CDR3 sequence reads: CRGSNLGGYTF. In nucleotides, the CDR3 is TGCAGGGGTAGTAATTTAGGGGGCTACACCTTC. This rearrangement joins TRBV20-1 to TRBJ1-2; D call uncertain. The germline V gene has CDR1 DFQATT and CDR2 SNEGSKA (reference sequence). The CDR3 covers 11 residues.

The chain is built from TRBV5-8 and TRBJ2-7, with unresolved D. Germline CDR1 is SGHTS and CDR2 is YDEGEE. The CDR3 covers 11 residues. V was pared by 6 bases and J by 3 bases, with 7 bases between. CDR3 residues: CASTLDYEQYF. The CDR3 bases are TGTGCCAGCACCCTTGACTACGAGCAGTACTTC.

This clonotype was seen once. The CDR3 is CASSLTSGSSGNTIYF. The CDR3 bases are TGCGCCAGCAGCTTGACCTCAGGTTCTTCTGGAAACACCATATATTTT. V is TRBV5-1 and J is TRBJ1-3; D ambiguous. Germline CDR1 and CDR2: SGHRS and YFSETQ. The V and J ends lost 1 base and 1 base respectively, with 12 bases between them. This CDR3 is 16 amino acids long. Variable domain in full (rest from reference TRBV5-1 and TRBJ1-3): KAGVTQTPRYLIKTRGQQVTLSCSPISGHRSVSWYQQTPGQGLQFLFEYFSETQRNKGNFPGRFSGRQFSNSRSEMNVSTLELGDSALYLCASSLTSGSSGNTIYFGEGSWLTVV.

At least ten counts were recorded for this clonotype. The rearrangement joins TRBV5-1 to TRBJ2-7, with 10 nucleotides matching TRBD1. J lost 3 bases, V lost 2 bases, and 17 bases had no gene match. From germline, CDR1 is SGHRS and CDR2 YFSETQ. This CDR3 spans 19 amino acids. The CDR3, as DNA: TGCGCCAGCAGCTTCCGTGGGGACAGGGGTTTAGGGTACGGCTACGAGCAGTACTTC. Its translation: CASSFRGDRGLGYGYEQYF.

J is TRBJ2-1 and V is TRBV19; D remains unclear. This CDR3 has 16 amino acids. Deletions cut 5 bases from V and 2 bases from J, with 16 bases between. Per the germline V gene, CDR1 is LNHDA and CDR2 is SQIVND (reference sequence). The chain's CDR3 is CASSPGYATAYNEQFF. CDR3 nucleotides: TGTGCCAGTAGTCCTGGGTATGCTACGGCCTACAATGAGCAGTTCTTC.

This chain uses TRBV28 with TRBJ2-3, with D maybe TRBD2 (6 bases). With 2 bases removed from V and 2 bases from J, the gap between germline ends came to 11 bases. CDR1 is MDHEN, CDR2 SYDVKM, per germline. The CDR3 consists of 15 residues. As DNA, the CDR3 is TGTGCCAGCAGTTTAGCGGCGGGGCTCACAGATACGCAGTATTTT. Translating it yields CASSLAAGLTDTQYF.

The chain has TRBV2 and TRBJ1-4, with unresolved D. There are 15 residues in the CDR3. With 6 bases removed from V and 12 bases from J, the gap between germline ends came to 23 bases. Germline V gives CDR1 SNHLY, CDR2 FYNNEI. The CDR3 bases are TGTGCCAGCAGGGCCCCGGGAGGAGATCTGGGAGAACTGTTTTTT. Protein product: CASRAPGGDLGELFF.

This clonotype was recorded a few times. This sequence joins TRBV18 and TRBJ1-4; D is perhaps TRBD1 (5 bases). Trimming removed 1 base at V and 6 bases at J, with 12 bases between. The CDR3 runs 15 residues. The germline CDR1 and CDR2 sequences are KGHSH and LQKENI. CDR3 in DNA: TGTGCCAGCTCACCACGGGGGTCGGGAGATGAAAAACTGTTTTTT. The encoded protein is CASSPRGSGDEKLFF.

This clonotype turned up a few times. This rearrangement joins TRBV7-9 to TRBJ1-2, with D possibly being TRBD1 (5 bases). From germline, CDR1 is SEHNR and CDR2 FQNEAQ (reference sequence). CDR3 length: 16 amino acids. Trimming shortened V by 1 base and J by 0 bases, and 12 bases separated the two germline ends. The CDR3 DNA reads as TGTGCCAGCAGCTTAGATGTAGGGGCACCTAACTATGGCTACACCTTC. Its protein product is CASSLDVGAPNYGYTF.

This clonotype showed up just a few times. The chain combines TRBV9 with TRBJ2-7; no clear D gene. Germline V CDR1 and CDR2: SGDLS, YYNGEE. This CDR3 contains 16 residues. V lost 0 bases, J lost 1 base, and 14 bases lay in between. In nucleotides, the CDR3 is TGTGCCAGCAGCGTAGGGGCCCAGGATCTTTCCTACGAGCAGTACTTC. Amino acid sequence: CASSVGAQDLSYEQYF.

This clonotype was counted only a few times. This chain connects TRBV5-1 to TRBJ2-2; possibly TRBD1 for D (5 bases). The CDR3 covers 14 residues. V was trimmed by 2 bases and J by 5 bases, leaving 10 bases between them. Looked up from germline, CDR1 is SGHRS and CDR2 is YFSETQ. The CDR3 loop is CASSFRQNTGELFF. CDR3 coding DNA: TGCGCCAGCAGCTTTCGACAGAATACCGGGGAGCTGTTTTTT. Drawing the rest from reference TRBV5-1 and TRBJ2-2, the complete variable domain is KAGVTQTPRYLIKTRGQQVTLSCSPISGHRSVSWYQQTPGQGLQFLFEYFSETQRNKGNFPGRFSGRQFSNSRSEMNVSTLELGDSALYLCASSFRQNTGELFFGEGSRLTVL.

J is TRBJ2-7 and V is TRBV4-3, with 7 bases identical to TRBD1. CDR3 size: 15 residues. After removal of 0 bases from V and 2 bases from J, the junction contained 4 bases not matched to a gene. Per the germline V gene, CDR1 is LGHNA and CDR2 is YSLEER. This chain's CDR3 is CASSQDWTGPYEQYF. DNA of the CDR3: TGCGCCAGCAGCCAAGACTGGACAGGACCCTACGAGCAGTACTTC.

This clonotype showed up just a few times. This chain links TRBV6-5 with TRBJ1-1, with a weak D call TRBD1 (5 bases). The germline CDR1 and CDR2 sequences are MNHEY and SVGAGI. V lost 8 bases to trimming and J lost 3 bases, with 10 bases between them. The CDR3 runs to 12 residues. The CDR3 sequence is CASRWGDTEAFF. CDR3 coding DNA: TGTGCCAGCCGGTGGGGGGACACTGAAGCTTTCTTT.